Detailed here is one T cell receptor beta chain. The sample is drawn from a study of shared clonotypes between healthy human individuals. J was trimmed by 7 bases and V by 3 bases; bases with no gene match: 12. CDR1 and CDR2 from the germline V gene are WNHNN and SYGVQD (reference sequence). The CDR3 length is 17 residues. Only in-frame clones appear in the TCRdb table, and some are missing; sequencing was by immunoSEQ multiplex PCR. The table includes some 800,000 clones, 80% to 95% detected once. Positive CCR7 selection of CD45RO-negative cells yielded the naive CD8 cells, and terminally differentiated effector memory CD45RA+ cells were excluded.

The receptor's source is a man under 40 in good health. The chain carries TRBV10-1 and TRBJ2-1; 10 bases map to TRBD2. Sequenced input: naive CD8+ T cells sorted from blood. In nucleotides, the CDR3 is TGCGCCAGCAGTGACAACTTTCTAGCGGGAGCTTGGAATGAGCAGTTCTTC. Its translation is CASSDNFLAGAWNEQFF.